A selection of T cell receptor beta chains follows, all from one sample in a study of blood T cell repertoires in COVID-19. The table came from immunoSEQ multiplex PCR; TCRdb's copy has only in-frame clones and leaves some out. The sample has 390,000 or so clones; roughly 85% are singletons. The source material was peripheral blood. Receptor source: a woman in her twenties or thirties with active or convalescent COVID-19. CDR3s include the opening cysteine and the closing phenylalanine or tryptophan. The D gene is left open where the match is weak. Clone size appears in some rows only: once, few, many, or a class for an expanded clone.

J | size | V | D | CDR3 | DNA
TRBJ1-1 | - | TRBV29-1 | - | CSVEYSTAHRGAFF | TGCAGCGTTGAATACAGTACGGCGCACCGGGGAGCTTTCTTT
TRBJ1-5 | - | TRBV19 | - | CASSIFAGANQPQHF | TGTGCCAGTAGTATCTTTGCAGGGGCGAATCAGCCCCAGCATTTT
TRBJ1-1 | - | TRBV7-9 | - | CASSLGFGAGFSEAFF | TGTGCCAGCAGCTTAGGGTTTGGGGCAGGGTTTTCTGAAGCTTTCTTT
TRBJ2-2 | - | TRBV7-2 | - | CASSPSIAANTGELFF | TGTGCCAGCAGCCCTAGCATAGCTGCGAACACCGGGGAGCTGTTTTTT
TRBJ1-1 | - | TRBV12-3/TRBV12-4 | - | CASSARGGSGAFF | TGTGCCAGCAGTGCTCGGGGTGGGTCTGGAGCTTTCTTT
TRBJ1-4 | - | TRBV5-6 | - | CASRTGHSNEKLFF | TGTGCCAGCAGGACGGGACACTCTAATGAAAAACTGTTTTTT
TRBJ1-2 | - | TRBV3-1/TRBV3-2 | TRBD1 | CASSQVLSTGVYGYTF | TGTGCCAGCAGCCAAGTCCTCTCGACAGGGGTCTATGGCTACACCTTC
TRBJ2-1 | - | TRBV29-1 | TRBD2 | CSVDHTGEGFYNEQFF | TGCAGCGTTGATCATACGGGGGAGGGCTTTTACAATGAGCAGTTCTTC
TRBJ1-1 | - | TRBV5-6 | - | CASSETWDNLNTEAFF | TGTGCCAGCAGCGAGACCTGGGACAACCTGAACACTGAAGCTTTCTTT
TRBJ2-7 | once | TRBV2 | TRBD1 | CASSDGQGTYEQYF | TGTGCCAGCAGTGACGGACAGGGGACCTACGAGCAGTACTTC
TRBJ1-2 | - | TRBV19 | TRBD1 | CASSLMDRIYGYTF | TGTGCCAGTAGTCTGATGGACAGGATCTATGGCTACACCTTC
TRBJ2-7 | - | TRBV27 | - | CASSPSLRGGYEQYF | TGTGCCAGCAGTCCATCACTAAGGGGCGGATACGAGCAGTACTTC
TRBJ2-3 | - | TRBV6-1 | TRBD2 | CASSEALGGGAASDTQYF | TGTGCCAGCAGTGAAGCGCTCGGCGGGGGGGCGGCGTCCGATACGCAGTATTTT
TRBJ1-5 | - | TRBV21-1 | - | CASPGQGDQPQHF | TGTGCCAGCCCGGGACAGGGAGATCAGCCCCAGCATTTT
TRBJ2-3 | - | TRBV24-1 | - | CATSDLTILQGRTDTQYF | TGTGCCACCAGTGATTTGACGATTCTACAGGGGAGGACAGATACGCAGTATTTT
TRBJ1-4 | - | TRBV5-1 | - | CASSETEGSNEKLFF | TGCGCCAGCAGCGAAACGGAGGGGTCAAATGAAAAACTGTTTTTT
TRBJ1-2 | - | TRBV12-5 | TRBD1 | CASGPGTGLYGYTF | TGTGCTAGTGGCCCGGGGACAGGGCTCTATGGCTACACCTTC
TRBJ1-1 | - | TRBV7-9 | - | CASSGADSATEAFF | TGTGCCAGCAGCGGCGCGGACAGCGCCACTGAAGCTTTCTTT
TRBJ2-5 | once | TRBV4-1 | - | CASSHTKTQYF | TGCGCCAGCAGCCACACAAAGACCCAGTACTTC
TRBJ1-3 | - | TRBV27 | - | CASSLSSSGNTIYF | TGTGCCAGCAGTTTATCCAGCTCTGGAAACACCATATATTTT
TRBJ1-6 | few | TRBV6-5 | - | CASTRLAGSPLHF | TGTGCCAGCACCCGACTGGCCGGCTCACCCCTCCACTTT
TRBJ1-3 | - | TRBV18 | - | CASSLSGSGNTIYF | TGTGCCAGCTCACTTTCGGGCTCTGGAAACACCATATATTTT
TRBJ2-3 | - | TRBV2 | TRBD2 | CASSKRTSGADTQYF | TGTGCCAGCAGTAAGAGGACTAGCGGTGCAGATACGCAGTATTTT
TRBJ2-1 | - | TRBV6-4 | TRBD2 | CASRHSGGASYNEQFF | TGTGCCAGCAGGCATAGCGGGGGGGCCTCCTACAATGAGCAGTTCTTC